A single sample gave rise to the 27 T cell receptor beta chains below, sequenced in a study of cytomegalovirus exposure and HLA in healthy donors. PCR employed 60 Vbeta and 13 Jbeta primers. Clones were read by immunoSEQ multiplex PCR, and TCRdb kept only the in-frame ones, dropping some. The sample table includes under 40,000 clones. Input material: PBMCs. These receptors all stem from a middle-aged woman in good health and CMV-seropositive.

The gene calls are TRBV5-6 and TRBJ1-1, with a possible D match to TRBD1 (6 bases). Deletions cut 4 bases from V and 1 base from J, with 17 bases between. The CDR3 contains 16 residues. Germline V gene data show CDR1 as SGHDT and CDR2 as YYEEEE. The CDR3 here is CASSRDTQGRNTEAFF. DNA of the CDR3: TGTGCCAGCAGCCGAGATACACAGGGTCGGAACACTGAAGCTTTCTTT.

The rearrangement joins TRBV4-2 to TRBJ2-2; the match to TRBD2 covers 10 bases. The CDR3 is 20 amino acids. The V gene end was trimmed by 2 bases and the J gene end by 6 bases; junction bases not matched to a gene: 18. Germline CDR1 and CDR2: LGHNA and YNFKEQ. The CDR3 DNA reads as TGTGCCAGCAGCCAACAGTTAGTCGGTCTAGCGGGAGTTCAAGCCGGGGAGCTGTTTTTT. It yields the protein CASSQQLVGLAGVQAGELFF.

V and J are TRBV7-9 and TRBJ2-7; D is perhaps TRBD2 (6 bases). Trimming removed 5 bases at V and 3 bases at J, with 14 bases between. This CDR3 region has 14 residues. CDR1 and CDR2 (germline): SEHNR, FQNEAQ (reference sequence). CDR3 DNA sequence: TGTGCCAGCAGCGGCCGGGACTCTGGCTACGAGCAGTACTTC. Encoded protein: CASSGRDSGYEQYF.

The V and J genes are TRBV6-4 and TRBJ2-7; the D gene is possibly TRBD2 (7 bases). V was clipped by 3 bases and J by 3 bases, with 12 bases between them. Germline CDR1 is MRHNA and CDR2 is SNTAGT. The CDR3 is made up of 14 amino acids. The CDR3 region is CASSEEGGNYEQYF. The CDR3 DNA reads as TGTGCCAGCAGTGAGGAGGGGGGGAACTACGAGCAGTACTTC.

CDR3 loop: CASSVPPSARCNEQFF. CDR3 DNA: TGTGCCAGCAGCGTACCCCCGTCGGCTAGGTGCAATGAGCAGTTCTTC. The rearrangement joins TRBV4-2 to TRBJ2-1; D gene ambiguous. Germline V gene sequence: CDR1 LGHNA, CDR2 YNFKEQ. V was trimmed by 5 bases and J by 6 bases, leaving 20 bases between them. The length of the CDR3 is 16 residues.

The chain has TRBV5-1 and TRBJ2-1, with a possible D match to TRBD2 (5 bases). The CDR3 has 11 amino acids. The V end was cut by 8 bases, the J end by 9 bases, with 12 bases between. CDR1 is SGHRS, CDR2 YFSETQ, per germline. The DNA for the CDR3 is TGCGCCAGTGCCGTGGACTTTGAGCAGTTCTTC. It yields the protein CASAVDFEQFF.

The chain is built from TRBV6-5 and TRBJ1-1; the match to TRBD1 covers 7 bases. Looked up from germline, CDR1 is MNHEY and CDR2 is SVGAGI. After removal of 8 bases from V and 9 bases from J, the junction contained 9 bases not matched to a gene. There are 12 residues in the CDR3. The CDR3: CASRRQGLQAFF. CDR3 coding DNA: TGTGCCAGCCGCAGACAGGGACTTCAAGCTTTCTTT.

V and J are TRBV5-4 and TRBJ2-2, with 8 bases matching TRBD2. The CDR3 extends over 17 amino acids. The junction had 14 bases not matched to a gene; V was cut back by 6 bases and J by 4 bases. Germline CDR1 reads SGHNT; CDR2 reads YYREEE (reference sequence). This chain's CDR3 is CASTRGGLTSVTGELFF. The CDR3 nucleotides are TGTGCCAGCACCCGGGGGGGCCTGACAAGCGTCACCGGGGAGCTGTTTTTT.

The chain's CDR3 is CASSGRLGDTQYF. The CDR3 coding sequence is TGTGCCAGCAGTGGTAGACTAGGAGATACGCAGTATTTT. This chain links TRBV6-4 with TRBJ2-3, with D possibly being TRBD2 (6 bases). Germline V gene lookup returns CDR1 MRHNA and CDR2 SNTAGT. This CDR3 is 13 amino acids long. Trimming stripped 4 bases from V and 5 bases from J, with 10 bases between.

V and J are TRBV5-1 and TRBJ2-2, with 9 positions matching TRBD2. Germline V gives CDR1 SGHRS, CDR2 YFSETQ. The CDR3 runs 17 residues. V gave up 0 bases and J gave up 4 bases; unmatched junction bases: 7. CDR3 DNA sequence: TGCGCCAGCAGCTTGGAACTGGCGGGGGGGCGCACCGGGGAGCTGTTTTTT. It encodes CASSLELAGGRTGELFF.

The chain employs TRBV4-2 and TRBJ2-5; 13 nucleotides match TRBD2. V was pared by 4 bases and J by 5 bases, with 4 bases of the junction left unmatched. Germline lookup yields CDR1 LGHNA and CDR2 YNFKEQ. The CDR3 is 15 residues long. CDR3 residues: CASSLRLAGGETQYF. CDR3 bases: TGTGCCAGCAGCCTCCGACTAGCGGGAGGCGAGACCCAGTACTTC.

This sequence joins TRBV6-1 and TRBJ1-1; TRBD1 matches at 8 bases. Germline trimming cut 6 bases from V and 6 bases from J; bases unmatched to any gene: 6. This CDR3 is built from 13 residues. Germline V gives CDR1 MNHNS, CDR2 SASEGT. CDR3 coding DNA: TGTGCCAGCAGGACGACAGGGGAAGCTGAAGCTTTCTTT. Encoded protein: CASRTTGEAEAFF.

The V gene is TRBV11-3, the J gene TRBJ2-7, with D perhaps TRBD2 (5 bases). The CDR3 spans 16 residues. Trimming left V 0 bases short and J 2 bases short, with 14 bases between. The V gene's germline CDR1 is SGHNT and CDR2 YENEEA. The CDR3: CASSLDREGIAYEQYF. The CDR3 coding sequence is TGTGCCAGCAGCTTAGATCGGGAAGGGATCGCCTACGAGCAGTACTTC.

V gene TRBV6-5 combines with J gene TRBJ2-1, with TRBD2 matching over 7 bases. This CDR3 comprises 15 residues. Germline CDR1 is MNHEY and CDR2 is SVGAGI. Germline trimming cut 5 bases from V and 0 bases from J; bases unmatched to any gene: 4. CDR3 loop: CASSGGGTSYNEQFF. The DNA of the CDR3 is TGTGCCAGCAGTGGGGGGGGGACCTCCTACAATGAGCAGTTCTTC.

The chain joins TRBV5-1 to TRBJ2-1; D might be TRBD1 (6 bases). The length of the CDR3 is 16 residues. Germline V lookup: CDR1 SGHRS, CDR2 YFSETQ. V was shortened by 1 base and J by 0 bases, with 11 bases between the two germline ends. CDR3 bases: TGCGCCAGCAGCTTGCAGGGGACGAGCTCCTACAATGAGCAGTTCTTC. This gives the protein CASSLQGTSSYNEQFF. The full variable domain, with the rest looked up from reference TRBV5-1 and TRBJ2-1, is KAGVTQTPRYLIKTRGQQVTLSCSPISGHRSVSWYQQTPGQGLQFLFEYFSETQRNKGNFPGRFSGRQFSNSRSEMNVSTLELGDSALYLCASSLQGTSSYNEQFFGPGTRLTVL.

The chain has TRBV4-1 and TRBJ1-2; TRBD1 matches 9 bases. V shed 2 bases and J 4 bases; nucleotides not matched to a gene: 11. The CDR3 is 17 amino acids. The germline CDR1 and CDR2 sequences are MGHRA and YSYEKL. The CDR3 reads CASSQTYGQGTSYGYTF. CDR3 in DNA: TGCGCCAGCAGCCAAACCTACGGACAGGGGACGTCCTATGGCTACACCTTC.

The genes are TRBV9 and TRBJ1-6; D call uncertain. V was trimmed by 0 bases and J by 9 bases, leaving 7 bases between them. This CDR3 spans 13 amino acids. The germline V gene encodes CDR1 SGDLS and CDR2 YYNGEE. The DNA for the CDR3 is TGTGCCAGCAGCGTAGGTTGGAGTTCACCCCTCCACTTT. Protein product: CASSVGWSSPLHF.

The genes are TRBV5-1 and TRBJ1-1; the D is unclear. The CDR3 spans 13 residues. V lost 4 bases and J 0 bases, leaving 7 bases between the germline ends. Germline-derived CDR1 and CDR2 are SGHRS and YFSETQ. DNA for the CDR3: TGCGCCAGCAGCATAACAGTGAACACTGAAGCTTTCTTT. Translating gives CASSITVNTEAFF.

The CDR3 DNA reads as TGTGCCAGCGGGGCGTCTTCCTACGAGCAGTACTTC. It translates to CASGASSYEQYF. The chain has TRBV7-2 and TRBJ2-5; D might be TRBD1 (5 bases). The end of the DNA fits TRBJ2-7 better, so the J call may be wrong. The CDR3 length is 12 residues. Germline V gene sequence: CDR1 SGHTA, CDR2 FQGNSA.

CDR3 DNA: TGTGCTAGTGGTTTGGTACTTGGGACAGGGCGGGTTGGGGCCACTGAAGCTTTCTTT. Translating gives CASGLVLGTGRVGATEAFF. The chain recombines TRBV12-5 with TRBJ1-1, with 9 bases lining up with TRBD1. The CDR3 is 19 residues long. Per the germline V gene, CDR1 is LGHNT and CDR2 is FRNRAP. Trimming at V came to 0 bases and at J to 4 bases, leaving 15 bases not matched to a gene.

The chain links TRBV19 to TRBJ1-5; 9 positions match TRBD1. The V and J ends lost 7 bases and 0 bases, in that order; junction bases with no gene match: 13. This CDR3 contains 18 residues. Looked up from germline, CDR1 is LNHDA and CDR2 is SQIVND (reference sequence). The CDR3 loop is CASTDRGPITYSNQPQHF. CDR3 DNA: TGTGCCAGTACGGACAGGGGCCCCATTACCTATAGCAATCAGCCCCAGCATTTT.

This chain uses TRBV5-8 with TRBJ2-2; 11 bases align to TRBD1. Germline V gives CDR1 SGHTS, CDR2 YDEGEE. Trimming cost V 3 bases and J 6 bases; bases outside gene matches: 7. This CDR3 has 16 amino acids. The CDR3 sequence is CASSSGQGADPGELFF. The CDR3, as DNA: TGTGCCAGCAGCTCCGGACAGGGGGCCGATCCCGGGGAGCTGTTTTTT.

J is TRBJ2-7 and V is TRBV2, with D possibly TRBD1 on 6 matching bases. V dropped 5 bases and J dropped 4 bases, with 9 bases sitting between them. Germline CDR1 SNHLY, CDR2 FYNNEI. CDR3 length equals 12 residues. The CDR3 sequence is CASSQQGYEQYF. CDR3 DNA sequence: TGTGCCAGCAGTCAACAGGGATACGAGCAGTACTTC.

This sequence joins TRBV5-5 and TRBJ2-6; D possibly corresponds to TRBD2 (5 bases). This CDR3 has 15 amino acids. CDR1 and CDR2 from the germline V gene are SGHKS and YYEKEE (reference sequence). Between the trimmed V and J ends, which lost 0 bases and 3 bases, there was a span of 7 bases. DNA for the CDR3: TGTGCCAGCAGCTTGGCGGGGTTTGGGGCCAACGTCCTGACTTTC. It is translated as CASSLAGFGANVLTF.

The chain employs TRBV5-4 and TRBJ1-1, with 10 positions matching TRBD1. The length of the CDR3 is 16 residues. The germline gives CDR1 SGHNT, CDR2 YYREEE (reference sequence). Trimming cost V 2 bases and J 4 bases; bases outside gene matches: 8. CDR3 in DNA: TGTGCCAGCAGCTTTAAGACAGGGGGCACGGGCACTGAAGCTTTCTTT. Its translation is CASSFKTGGTGTEAFF. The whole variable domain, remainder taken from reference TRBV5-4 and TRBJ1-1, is ETGVTQSPTHLIKTRGQQVTLRCSSQSGHNTVSWYQQALGQGPQFIFQYYREEENGRGNFPPRFSGLQFPNYSSELNVNALELDDSALYLCASSFKTGGTGTEAFFGQGTRLTVV.

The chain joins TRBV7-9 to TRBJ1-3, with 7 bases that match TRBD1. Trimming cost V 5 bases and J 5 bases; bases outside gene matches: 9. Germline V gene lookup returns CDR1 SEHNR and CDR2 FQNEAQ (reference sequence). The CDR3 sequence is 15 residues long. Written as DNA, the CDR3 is TGTGCCAGCAGCCTCGGCGGGACAGATAGAAACACCATATATTTT. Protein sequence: CASSLGGTDRNTIYF. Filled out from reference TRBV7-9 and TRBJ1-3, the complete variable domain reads DTGVSQNPRHKITKRGQNVTFRCDPISEHNRLYWYRQTLGQGPEFLTYFQNEAQLEKSRLLSDRFSAERPKGSFSTLEIQRTEQGDSAMYLCASSLGGTDRNTIYFGEGSWLTVV.

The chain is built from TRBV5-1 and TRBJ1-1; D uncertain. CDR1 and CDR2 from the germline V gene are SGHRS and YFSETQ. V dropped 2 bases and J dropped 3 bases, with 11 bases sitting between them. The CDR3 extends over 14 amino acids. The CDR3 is CASSFSDSYTEAFF. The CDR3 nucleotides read TGCGCCAGCAGCTTCTCTGACTCCTACACTGAAGCTTTCTTT. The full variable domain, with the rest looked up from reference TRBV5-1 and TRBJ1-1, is KAGVTQTPRYLIKTRGQQVTLSCSPISGHRSVSWYQQTPGQGLQFLFEYFSETQRNKGNFPGRFSGRQFSNSRSEMNVSTLELGDSALYLCASSFSDSYTEAFFGQGTRLTVV.